This T cell receptor beta chain was documented in a study of monozygotic twins with inflammatory bowel disease. Study outcomes and limitations: The co-twins with IBD showed lower TCRbeta diversity (inverse Simpson) than their healthy siblings. The data offered no way to tell different T cell subtypes apart.

Points on this clonotype: Antigen unknown.

The total RNA came straight from whole blood, and T cells were not sorted beforehand. TCRalpha and TCRbeta cDNA went through two nested PCRs of around 15 and 9 cycles. TCRdb re-called the 5' RACE reads; one entry per CDR3 protein, DNA not given. Its table lists a few hundred thousand distinct CDR3 sequences. CDR3 length: 15 residues. The germline V gene encodes CDR1 KGHDR and CDR2 SFDVKD. The rearrangement joins TRBV24-1 to TRBJ2-3; there is no DNA to check the TCRdb D call of TRBD1. The clonotype was recovered from a human donor with ulcerative colitis or Crohn's disease, or a healthy co-twin of an affected twin (not recorded which). Sequenced material: blood. CDR3 in amino acids: CATSRRQGVTDTQYF.